There are a few counts of the clone carrying this T cell receptor (beta chain). Antigen: not known. It is likely a read error, because the conserved phenylalanine at the end of the CDR3 is missing. The sample belongs to a study of tumor and adjacent non-tumor tissue in lung cancer. Study in general: Some 4.1 million productive TCRbeta reads were obtained per sample on average.

This sample's RNA came from whole unsorted tissue. Chemotherapy-naive patients with new lung cancer underwent thoracic surgery in China, August–late 2014. The CDR3 runs 14 residues. Looked up from germline, CDR1 is SEHNR and CDR2 is FQNEAQ (reference sequence). TCRbeta libraries were built with three rounds of nested PCR, modified from ARM-PCR. TCRdb recomputed calls from the multiplex PCR reads with MiXCR, one row per CDR3 protein. The table records about 82,000 distinct CDR3 sequences, about three quarters of them present only once. Study findings and constraints: Tumor tissue had significantly higher TCR diversity than normal lung.

Sequenced: lung tumor tissue. This chain connects TRBV7-9 to TRBJ2-3, with D unclear. The TCR originated in a woman aged 45-59 years with non-small cell lung cancer. The CDR3 sequence: CASGLITSTDTQYL. The CDR3 coding sequence is TGTGCCAGCGGCTTAATCACGAGCACAGATACGCAGTATCTT.